The present entry profiles one T cell receptor (beta chain) with its context. The germline CDR1 and CDR2 sequences are MRHNA and SNTAGT. The CDR3 totals 13 residues. The V end lost 3 bases, the J end lost 6 bases, and 10 bases lay between the germline ends. This record comes from a study of control samples from healthy donors and cancer patients. Clones were sequenced by immunoSEQ multiplex PCR, and TCRdb holds only the in-frame ones, with some missing. The repertoire has tens of thousands of clones, roughly 94% of them found once; the top ten carry 20% to 30%. This chain connects TRBV6-4 to TRBJ2-3, with D possibly matching TRBD2 (5 bases). Input material: blood. The sequence was obtained from a man between 60 and 70 years old in good health. DNA for the CDR3: TGTGCCAGCAGTGAGGCCCGCGGGGATACGCAGTATTTT. Amino acid sequence: CASSEARGDTQYF.